This TCR beta chain was recovered during a study of patients and donors after allogeneic stem cell transplantation. The CDR3 is made up of 11 amino acids. Germline assignment: CDR1 LNHDA and CDR2 SQIVND (reference sequence). The ends were cut back, 3 bases at V and 6 bases at J, with 5 bases in the middle. TCRdb re-analysed the RT-PCR reads in MiXCR, keeping a single row per CDR3 protein. The table shows about 89,000 distinct CDR3 sequences, with roughly 48% occurring only once. The sequence came from a human donor who was either an allogeneic HSCT recipient or a stem cell or donor lymphocyte infusion donor (not recorded which). It is not recorded whose cells these are; they may come from a transplant donor. V and J are TRBV19 and TRBJ1-2; D is uncertain. Source material: blood, either unsorted or a sorted T cell fraction (not recorded which). The CDR3, as DNA: TGTGCCAGTAGTATTCAGAATGGCTACACCTTC. Translated, it gives CASSIQNGYTF.